This is a list of T cell receptor beta chains from one sample in a study of post-analysis software for immune sequencing data. A single record per CDR3 protein comes from TCRdb applying MiXCR to the PCR reads. The sample lists fewer than 850,000 distinct CDR3 sequences, 30% occurring once. The sequencing input was blood. All receptors derive from a girl aged 5-17 years with multiple sclerosis. Both conserved end residues are part of each CDR3. The order of the fields is CDR3 DNA, CDR3 protein, J gene, D gene, V gene, clone size. D genes are given only for firm matches. Part of the rows lack a size; the others show once, few, many or a class for expanded clones.

TGTGCCAGCAGTGAAGGGGGGGAAGCAGATACGCAGTATTTT | CASSEGGEADTQYF | TRBJ2-3 | NA | TRBV6-1 | NA
TGTGCCATCAGTCAATCCAAGACGGATCACTATGGCTACACCTTC | CAISQSKTDHYGYTF | TRBJ1-2 | NA | TRBV10-3 | few
TGTGCCAGCAGCTTAAAGGGGGGGAGGGCTGAAGCTTTCTTT | CASSLKGGRAEAFF | TRBJ1-1 | NA | TRBV7-8 | NA
TGTGCCAGCAGCTTGGAGACTCGGTGGGGACTAGCGGGAGGGTCCTACAATGAGCAGTTCTTC | CASSLETRWGLAGGSYNEQFF | TRBJ2-1 | TRBD2 | TRBV5-6 | many
TGTGCCAGCAGCCAGTACCACGGGGCTGAAGCTTTCTTT | CASSQYHGAEAFF | TRBJ1-1 | NA | TRBV5-4 | NA
TGTGCCAGCAGACCCGCGGGATTCGTTAACTATGGCTACACCTTC | CASRPAGFVNYGYTF | TRBJ1-2 | NA | TRBV7-9 | NA
TGCAGTGCAAACATGTTTGAGGTCGGGACACCCAACTCGGAAGGTGAAGCTTTCTTT | CSANMFEVGTPNSEGEAFF | TRBJ1-1 | NA | TRBV20-1 | NA
TGCAGTGCTAGTTCCGGAGCTTTCTTT | CSASSGAFF | TRBJ1-1 | NA | TRBV20-1 | few
TGCAGCGTTAAACCGGGACAGGGGGCCGATGAGCAGTTCTTC | CSVKPGQGADEQFF | TRBJ2-1 | TRBD1 | TRBV29-1 | few
TGCGCCGGCAGCCAGGGCCGACAGGGTTTGAGCAATCAGCCCCAGCATTTT | CAGSQGRQGLSNQPQHF | TRBJ1-5 | TRBD1 | TRBV4-1 | NA
TGTGCCATCAGTGAGCAGGGGCCCCATGAGACCCAGTACTTC | CAISEQGPHETQYF | TRBJ2-5 | NA | TRBV10-3 | few
TGCACCAGCAGCCAAGTGGGCGCAGCCTACGAGCAGTACTTC | CTSSQVGAAYEQYF | TRBJ2-7 | NA | TRBV4-3 | NA
TGTGCCACCAGTTTTGCGGGGGGTCCACAAGAGACCCAGTACTTC | CATSFAGGPQETQYF | TRBJ2-5 | TRBD2 | TRBV24-1 | few
TGCAGTGCTGGAACAGGGGGCAGCACCGGGGAGCTGTTTTTT | CSAGTGGSTGELFF | TRBJ2-2 | TRBD1 | TRBV20-1 | few
TGCAGTGCTCAGACTGGAATTGAGACCCAGTACTTC | CSAQTGIETQYF | TRBJ2-5 | NA | TRBV20-1 | few
TGTGCCAGCAGCGGCCCAGGGGGCCGAGAGACCCAGTACTTC | CASSGPGGRETQYF | TRBJ2-5 | TRBD1 | TRBV7-9 | NA
TGCAGCGTCCGGGACCGTTATGTTCCCTACAATGAGCAGTTCTTC | CSVRDRYVPYNEQFF | TRBJ2-1 | NA | TRBV29-1 | few
TGCAGCGTTGAAAGGGGGGCGCTAAGCACTGAAGCTTTCTTT | CSVERGALSTEAFF | TRBJ1-1 | NA | TRBV29-1 | NA
TGCAGCGCTGGGACAGGACCGTTCTTATCCTACGAGCAGTACTTC | CSAGTGPFLSYEQYF | TRBJ2-7 | TRBD1 | TRBV29-1 | few
TGTGCCAGCAGTTATACGACGACAGGAGCCCTCACCTTC | CASSYTTTGALTF | TRBJ1-2 | NA | TRBV6-5 | NA
TGCAGCGTCTGGGGCTCTGGGGCCAACGTCCTGACTTTC | CSVWGSGANVLTF | TRBJ2-6 | NA | TRBV29-1 | many
TGTGCCAGCAGCAACGACAGGAGCTCCTATAATTCACCCCTCCACTTT | CASSNDRSSYNSPLHF | TRBJ1-6 | NA | TRBV6-6 | NA
TGTGCCAGCAGTTGGCGGGGCTCCTACAATGAGCAGTACTTC | CASSWRGSYNEQYF | TRBJ2-7 | NA | TRBV12-3/TRBV12-4 | once
TGTGCAACCAGCAGTCTTCTGCGGACTAGCACAGATACGCAGTATTTT | CATSSLLRTSTDTQYF | TRBJ2-3 | NA | TRBV15 | NA
TGCAGCGTTGAGGCAGATGCTAACTATGGCTACACCTTC | CSVEADANYGYTF | TRBJ1-2 | NA | TRBV29-1 | few
TGTGCCATCAGTGAACGGGGGAAGGCCGGGGAGCTGTTTTTT | CAISERGKAGELFF | TRBJ2-2 | NA | TRBV10-3 | NA
TGCGCCAGCAGCCGAGAGGGACAGAATAATTCACCCCTCCACTTT | CASSREGQNNSPLHF | TRBJ1-6 | TRBD1 | TRBV4-1 | few
TGTGCCAGCAGCTTAAGGGTCAGAGCCTACGAGCAGTACTTC | CASSLRVRAYEQYF | TRBJ2-7 | NA | TRBV7-2 | few
TGTGCCATAGGGCGGGGAAACACCATATATTTT | CAIGRGNTIYF | TRBJ1-3 | NA | TRBV10-3 | few
TGCAGCGTTGAAGGGGGGGGGGCAGATACGCAGTATTTT | CSVEGGGADTQYF | TRBJ2-3 | TRBD2 | TRBV29-1 | NA
TGTGCCAGCAGCCCACCCGGAAACCGCCATGAGCAGTTCTTC | CASSPPGNRHEQFF | TRBJ2-1 | NA | TRBV6-5 | NA
TGTGCCATCTCGGGACAGGGGTTCGCAGATACGCAGTATTTT | CAISGQGFADTQYF | TRBJ2-3 | TRBD1 | TRBV10-3 | NA
TGTGCCATCAGTGAGACGGCACCGCGAACGAATTCACCCCTCCACTTT | CAISETAPRTNSPLHF | TRBJ1-6 | NA | TRBV10-3 | NA
TGTGCCAGCAGTGACCCGGGGGGTAACTATGGCTACACCTTC | CASSDPGGNYGYTF | TRBJ1-2 | NA | TRBV2 | NA
TGTGCCAGCAGTCGCGGACAGGACCACAATGAGCAGTTCTTC | CASSRGQDHNEQFF | TRBJ2-1 | TRBD1 | TRBV6-5 | few
TGCGCCAGCAGCTTTATAGGACAGGGAGGACGAGAGACCCAGTACTTC | CASSFIGQGGRETQYF | TRBJ2-5 | TRBD1 | TRBV5-1 | few
TGTGCCAGCCTGGCCCCAGACTCCTACAATGAGCAGTTCTTC | CASLAPDSYNEQFF | TRBJ2-1 | NA | TRBV2 | NA
TGTGCCAGCAGTTGGGGTTTCGAGGACAATGAGCAGTTCTTC | CASSWGFEDNEQFF | TRBJ2-1 | NA | TRBV12-3/TRBV12-4 | few
TGTGCCAGCAGCCAAGGCGTCGGGAATAGCAATCAGCCCCAGCATTTT | CASSQGVGNSNQPQHF | TRBJ1-5 | NA | TRBV6-6 | NA
TGTGCCAGTAAGGGGGTCGGGACCAAAAACATTCAGTACTTC | CASKGVGTKNIQYF | TRBJ2-4 | NA | TRBV27 | few
TGTGCCAGCAGCCAATATGGGACTGACCCGTTCTTC | CASSQYGTDPFF | TRBJ2-1 | NA | TRBV16 | NA
TGCGCCAGCAGCTTGAGCCCTCACAATGAGCAGTTCTTC | CASSLSPHNEQFF | TRBJ2-1 | NA | TRBV5-1 | few
TGTGCCAGCAGTTTAAGGGGCCTACGGAGCAATGAGCAGTTCTTC | CASSLRGLRSNEQFF | TRBJ2-1 | NA | TRBV28 | NA
TGCAGTGCCCGGACAGGGGTGAATGAAAAACTGTTTTTT | CSARTGVNEKLFF | TRBJ1-4 | TRBD1 | TRBV20-1 | NA
TGCAGTGCTAGACCTCCTTACCCAGGGACTAGCGCTCGCGAGCAGTACTTC | CSARPPYPGTSAREQYF | TRBJ2-7 | TRBD2 | TRBV20-1 | few